These 28 T cell receptor beta chains share one sample of origin, sequenced in a study of T-cell memory formation after mild COVID-19. Via MiXCR, TCRdb re-called the 5' RACE reads, giving one row per CDR3 protein. This table has 200,000 to 300,000 distinct CDR3 sequences, approximately 15% appearing once. Material: PBMCs or a T cell subset sorted from them (not recorded which). These receptors were collected from a man aged 18 to 35 who had mild COVID-19 (a few samples of this study predate the infection). Cell type and time point are not known.

In this sample, this clonotype turned up a few times. The chain is built from TRBV7-6 and TRBJ1-5; no clear D gene. V was pared by 1 base and J by 7 bases, with 14 bases between. The CDR3 extends over 15 amino acids. The germline gives CDR1 SGHVS, CDR2 FNYEAQ. The CDR3 nucleotides are TGTGCCAGCAGCTTAGGATCTCCGGGAGCCCAGCCCCAGCATTTT. The encoded protein is CASSLGSPGAQPQHF.

This clonotype was observed a handful of times. The chain combines TRBV5-1 with TRBJ2-7; D possibly matches TRBD1 or TRBD2 (5 bases each). CDR1 and CDR2 (germline): SGHRS, YFSETQ. V lost 0 bases to trimming and J lost 2 bases, with 15 bases between them. The CDR3 is made up of 16 amino acids. CDR3 bases: TGCGCCAGCAGCTTGGAAGGACGGGACGGCCCCTACGAGCAGTACTTC. Protein: CASSLEGRDGPYEQYF.

The chain carries TRBV7-9 and TRBJ2-5, with D perhaps given as TRBD1 or TRBD2 (6 bases each). Trimming left V 5 bases short and J 3 bases short, with 13 bases between. Germline-derived CDR1 and CDR2 are SEHNR and FQNEAQ (reference sequence). The CDR3 has 14 residues. For the CDR3, the DNA is TGTGCCAGCAGCGCAAGGGGGGCGGAAGAGACCCAGTACTTC. Its protein product is CASSARGAEETQYF.

This clonotype was recorded a few times. The rearrangement joins TRBV6-5 to TRBJ1-2; D may be TRBD1 (5 bases). CDR1 is MNHEY, CDR2 SVGAGI, per germline. V was shortened by 4 bases and J by 0 bases, with 24 bases between the two germline ends. CDR3 length: 19 amino acids. CDR3 amino acids: CASSWMSPGLGLANYGYTF. The CDR3 DNA is TGTGCCAGCAGTTGGATGAGCCCGGGACTGGGCTTAGCTAACTATGGCTACACCTTC.

In nucleotides, the CDR3 is TGTGCCAGCACCAAAGAAAGTGGCGGCGGGGATGAAGCTTTCTTT. It is translated as CASTKESGGGDEAFF. The chain is built from TRBV6-1 and TRBJ1-1; no definite D call. The CDR3 extends over 15 amino acids. The ends were cut back, 7 bases at V and 7 bases at J, with 22 bases in the middle. CDR1 and CDR2 (germline): MNHNS, SASEGT.

This clonotype came up a few times. The gene calls are TRBV9 and TRBJ1-4; weak D call: TRBD1 (6 bases). CDR3 length: 16 amino acids. CDR1 and CDR2 (germline): SGDLS, YYNGEE. V was cut by 2 bases and J by 4 bases, with 15 bases left in between. CDR3 amino acids: CASSVGTGGGNEKLFF. In DNA, the CDR3 is TGTGCCAGCAGCGTTGGAACGGGAGGGGGTAATGAAAAACTGTTTTTT.

This clonotype occurred a few times. The CDR3 loop is CSARVGGSNYGYTF. DNA for the CDR3: TGCAGTGCGAGGGTCGGGGGGTCTAACTATGGCTACACCTTC. V is TRBV20-1 and J is TRBJ1-2, with D possibly TRBD1 on 5 matching bases. CDR1 and CDR2 from the germline V gene are DFQATT and SNEGSKA (reference sequence). V was pared by 6 bases and J by 0 bases, with 14 bases between. The CDR3 loop spans 14 amino acids.

This clonotype was found a few times. The rearrangement joins TRBV18 to TRBJ2-1; D may be TRBD1 (6 bases). CDR3 length equals 12 residues. V lost 5 bases to trimming and J lost 8 bases, with 10 bases between them. CDR1 KGHSH and CDR2 LQKENI come from the germline V gene. The chain's CDR3 is CASSAQGDEQFF. CDR3 nucleotides: TGTGCCAGCTCAGCACAGGGAGATGAGCAGTTCTTC.

V and J are TRBV24-1 and TRBJ2-3; tentatively, D is TRBD1 (6 bases). Germline V gene lookup returns CDR1 KGHDR and CDR2 SFDVKD. The CDR3 sequence is 17 residues long. The V end lost 4 bases, the J end lost 0 bases, and 16 bases lay between the germline ends. CDR3 nucleotide sequence: TGTGCCACCAGTGACCGATGGACAGCAGCTAGCACAGATACGCAGTATTTT. It is translated as CATSDRWTAASTDTQYF.

This chain joins TRBV20-1 and TRBJ1-1; weak D call: TRBD1 (6 bases). Germline lookup yields CDR1 DFQATT and CDR2 SNEGSKA (reference sequence). V was cut by 2 bases and J by 0 bases, with 10 bases left in between. The CDR3 contains 14 residues. The CDR3 spells CSARHGQMNTEAFF. In DNA, the CDR3 is TGCAGTGCTAGACATGGACAGATGAACACTGAAGCTTTCTTT.

This clonotype was found a few times. The V gene is TRBV5-6, the J gene TRBJ2-2, with D uncertain. Germline V CDR1 and CDR2: SGHDT, YYEEEE. V lost 5 bases and J 1 base, leaving 6 bases between the germline ends. This CDR3 is 13 amino acids long. CDR3 nucleotide sequence: TGTGCCAGCAGAGTCATGAACACCGGGGAGCTGTTTTTT. Translated: CASRVMNTGELFF.

This clonotype has ten or more counts. The rearrangement uses TRBV5-1 and TRBJ2-2; D is unclear. V lost 0 bases and J 8 bases, leaving 8 bases between the germline ends. Germline CDR1 reads SGHRS; CDR2 reads YFSETQ. The CDR3 sequence is 13 residues long. The CDR3 DNA sequence: TGCGCCAGCAGCTTGGGGTCCTCTGGGGAGCTGTTTTTT. Protein: CASSLGSSGELFF.

The rearrangement links TRBV12-3 or TRBV12-4 to TRBJ2-2, with D unclear. Trimming took off 3 bases at V and 7 bases at J, with 9 bases between the two ends. The CDR3 extends over 13 amino acids. The CDR3 DNA follows: TGTGCCAGCAGTTTCACCGCAAACGGGGAGCTGTTTTTT. Translating gives CASSFTANGELFF.

This clonotype was counted many times. The rearrangement joins TRBV6-2 or TRBV6-3 to TRBJ2-5, with 12 positions matching TRBD1. Germline values: CDR1 MNHEY, CDR2 SVGEGT. The trim removed 6 bases at V and 5 bases at J, leaving 7 bases unmatched. The CDR3 loop spans 15 amino acids. The CDR3 nucleotides are TGTGCCAGCAGCCGTCCCGGGACAGGGGGCGAGACCCAGTACTTC. Residues: CASSRPGTGGETQYF.

V is TRBV6-5 and J is TRBJ2-2; 12 nucleotides match TRBD2. The V segment lost 6 bases and the J segment 7 bases; nucleotides outside the gene matches: 6. The CDR3 is made up of 15 amino acids. Germline CDR1 is MNHEY and CDR2 is SVGAGI. The CDR3 nucleotides read TGTGCCAGCAGGAAACTAGCGGGGGGCCTCGGGGAGCTGTTTTTT. Its translation: CASRKLAGGLGELFF.

This chain links TRBV4-3 with TRBJ2-2; D not certain. Germline V CDR1 and CDR2: LGHNA, YSLEER. V lost 1 base, J lost 4 bases, and 4 bases lay in between. There are 13 residues in the CDR3. This chain's CDR3 is CASSQVSTGELFF. The DNA for the CDR3 is TGCGCCAGCAGCCAAGTATCCACCGGGGAGCTGTTTTTT.

This sequence joins TRBV20-1 and TRBJ2-3; the match to TRBD2 covers 16 bases. Germline loops: CDR1 DFQATT, CDR2 SNEGSKA (reference sequence). J was trimmed by 7 bases and V by 2 bases; bases with no gene match: 12. The CDR3 loop spans 18 amino acids. Here the CDR3 DNA reads TGCAGTGCTAGACCGGGACTAGCGGGGGGGCCTGCTCGGCATACGCAGTATTTT. As protein: CSARPGLAGGPARHTQYF.

This clonotype was detected only a few times. V and J are TRBV29-1 and TRBJ2-2; 7 bases map to TRBD1. V gave up 4 bases and J gave up 2 bases; unmatched junction bases: 7. Germline V gives CDR1 SQVTM, CDR2 ANQGSEA. The CDR3 has 15 amino acids. The CDR3 bases are TGCAGCGTTGGGACGGACAGGTTAAACACCGGGGAGCTGTTTTTT. This gives the protein CSVGTDRLNTGELFF.

The chain employs TRBV28 and TRBJ2-7, with TRBD2 matching over 9 bases. Trimming cost V 3 bases and J 3 bases; bases outside gene matches: 6. The length of the CDR3 is 15 residues. Germline V lookup: CDR1 MDHEN, CDR2 SYDVKM. The CDR3 sequence: CASSFGREGFYEQYV. The DNA of the CDR3 is TGTGCCAGCAGTTTCGGGCGGGAGGGCTTCTACGAGCAGTACGTC.

The sample holds a few counts of this clonotype. This chain joins TRBV15 and TRBJ2-5, with 8 bases fitting TRBD2. Germline V lookup: CDR1 LNHNV, CDR2 YYDKDF (reference sequence). The CDR3 is 16 amino acids. The V segment lost 4 bases and the J segment 5 bases; nucleotides outside the gene matches: 12. In nucleotides, the CDR3 is TGTGCCACCAGCACCCTCGGGGGGGCAGTTTCCGAGACCCAGTACTTC. It is translated as CATSTLGGAVSETQYF.

This clonotype was recorded a few times. The V gene is TRBV5-1, the J gene TRBJ1-2, with D possibly TRBD1 on 5 matching bases. Germline lookup yields CDR1 SGHRS and CDR2 YFSETQ. V was cut by 5 bases and J by 8 bases, with 19 bases left in between. The CDR3 has 14 amino acids. CDR3 bases: TGCGCCAGCAGGCCCCGGGGCCCGGCCTGGGGCTACACCTTC. This encodes CASRPRGPAWGYTF.

The chain combines TRBV29-1 with TRBJ1-1, with D perhaps matching TRBD1 (5 bases). Trimming cost V 6 bases and J 1 base, with 12 bases left between them. There are 13 residues in the CDR3. Germline V lookup: CDR1 SQVTM, CDR2 ANQGSEA. Here the CDR3 DNA reads TGCAGCGTCCGCGGGACGGAGAACACTGAAGCTTTCTTT. This gives the protein CSVRGTENTEAFF.

This clonotype appeared a few times. The chain couples TRBV6-5 to TRBJ1-2, with 7 bases fitting TRBD1. The CDR3 is 16 amino acids. V lost 0 bases to trimming and J lost 4 bases; unmatched junction nucleotides: 8. The germline V gene encodes CDR1 MNHEY and CDR2 SVGAGI. CDR3 sequence: CASSYSGTGVSYGYTF. CDR3 nucleotides: TGTGCCAGCAGTTACTCGGGTACAGGGGTCAGCTATGGCTACACCTTC.

The table lists this clonotype with a few counts. This chain links TRBV6-2 or TRBV6-3 with TRBJ2-5; D is possibly TRBD1 or TRBD2 (5 bases each). V was clipped by 8 bases and J by 6 bases, with 19 bases between them. CDR1 MNHEY and CDR2 SVGEGT come from the germline V gene. This CDR3 comprises 14 residues. CDR3 sequence: CASVMGPRGKTQYF. The CDR3 DNA follows: TGTGCCAGCGTAATGGGACCGCGAGGAAAGACCCAGTACTTC.

This clonotype was recorded a few times. The chain links TRBV3-1 to TRBJ2-3; D ambiguous. Per germline, CDR1 LGHDT and CDR2 YNNKEL (reference sequence). This CDR3 is built from 13 residues. Trimming left V 3 bases short and J 8 bases short, with 12 bases between. For the CDR3, the DNA is TGTGCCAGCAGCCACCCCCCCCGGGTTACGCAGTATTTT. It translates to CASSHPPRVTQYF.

The chain couples TRBV5-1 to TRBJ2-1; unclear D gene. In germline, CDR1 is SGHRS, CDR2 YFSETQ. The CDR3 extends over 11 amino acids. Trimming stripped 4 bases from V and 7 bases from J, with 6 bases between. This CDR3 reads CASSGLNEQFF. Written as DNA, the CDR3 is TGCGCCAGCAGCGGATTGAATGAGCAGTTCTTC.

This clonotype was detected a few times. V is TRBV7-6 and J is TRBJ1-1; TRBD1 might be the D (6 bases). Germline assignment: CDR1 SGHVS and CDR2 FNYEAQ. Deletions cut 1 base from V and 7 bases from J, with 10 bases between. The CDR3 loop spans 13 amino acids. CDR3 in amino acids: CASSLGGAGEAFF. The CDR3 DNA follows: TGTGCCAGCAGCTTAGGGGGGGCTGGTGAAGCTTTCTTT.

This clonotype was observed a few times. The gene calls are TRBV7-2 and TRBJ1-1; 9 bases match TRBD1. The CDR3 length is 15 residues. Trimming removed 5 bases from V and 1 base from J; junction bases left unmatched: 5. Per the germline V gene, CDR1 is SGHTA and CDR2 is FQGNSA. CDR3 sequence: CASSLRQGGNTEAFF. CDR3 sequence (DNA): TGTGCCAGCAGCCTGAGACAGGGGGGGAACACTGAAGCTTTCTTT.